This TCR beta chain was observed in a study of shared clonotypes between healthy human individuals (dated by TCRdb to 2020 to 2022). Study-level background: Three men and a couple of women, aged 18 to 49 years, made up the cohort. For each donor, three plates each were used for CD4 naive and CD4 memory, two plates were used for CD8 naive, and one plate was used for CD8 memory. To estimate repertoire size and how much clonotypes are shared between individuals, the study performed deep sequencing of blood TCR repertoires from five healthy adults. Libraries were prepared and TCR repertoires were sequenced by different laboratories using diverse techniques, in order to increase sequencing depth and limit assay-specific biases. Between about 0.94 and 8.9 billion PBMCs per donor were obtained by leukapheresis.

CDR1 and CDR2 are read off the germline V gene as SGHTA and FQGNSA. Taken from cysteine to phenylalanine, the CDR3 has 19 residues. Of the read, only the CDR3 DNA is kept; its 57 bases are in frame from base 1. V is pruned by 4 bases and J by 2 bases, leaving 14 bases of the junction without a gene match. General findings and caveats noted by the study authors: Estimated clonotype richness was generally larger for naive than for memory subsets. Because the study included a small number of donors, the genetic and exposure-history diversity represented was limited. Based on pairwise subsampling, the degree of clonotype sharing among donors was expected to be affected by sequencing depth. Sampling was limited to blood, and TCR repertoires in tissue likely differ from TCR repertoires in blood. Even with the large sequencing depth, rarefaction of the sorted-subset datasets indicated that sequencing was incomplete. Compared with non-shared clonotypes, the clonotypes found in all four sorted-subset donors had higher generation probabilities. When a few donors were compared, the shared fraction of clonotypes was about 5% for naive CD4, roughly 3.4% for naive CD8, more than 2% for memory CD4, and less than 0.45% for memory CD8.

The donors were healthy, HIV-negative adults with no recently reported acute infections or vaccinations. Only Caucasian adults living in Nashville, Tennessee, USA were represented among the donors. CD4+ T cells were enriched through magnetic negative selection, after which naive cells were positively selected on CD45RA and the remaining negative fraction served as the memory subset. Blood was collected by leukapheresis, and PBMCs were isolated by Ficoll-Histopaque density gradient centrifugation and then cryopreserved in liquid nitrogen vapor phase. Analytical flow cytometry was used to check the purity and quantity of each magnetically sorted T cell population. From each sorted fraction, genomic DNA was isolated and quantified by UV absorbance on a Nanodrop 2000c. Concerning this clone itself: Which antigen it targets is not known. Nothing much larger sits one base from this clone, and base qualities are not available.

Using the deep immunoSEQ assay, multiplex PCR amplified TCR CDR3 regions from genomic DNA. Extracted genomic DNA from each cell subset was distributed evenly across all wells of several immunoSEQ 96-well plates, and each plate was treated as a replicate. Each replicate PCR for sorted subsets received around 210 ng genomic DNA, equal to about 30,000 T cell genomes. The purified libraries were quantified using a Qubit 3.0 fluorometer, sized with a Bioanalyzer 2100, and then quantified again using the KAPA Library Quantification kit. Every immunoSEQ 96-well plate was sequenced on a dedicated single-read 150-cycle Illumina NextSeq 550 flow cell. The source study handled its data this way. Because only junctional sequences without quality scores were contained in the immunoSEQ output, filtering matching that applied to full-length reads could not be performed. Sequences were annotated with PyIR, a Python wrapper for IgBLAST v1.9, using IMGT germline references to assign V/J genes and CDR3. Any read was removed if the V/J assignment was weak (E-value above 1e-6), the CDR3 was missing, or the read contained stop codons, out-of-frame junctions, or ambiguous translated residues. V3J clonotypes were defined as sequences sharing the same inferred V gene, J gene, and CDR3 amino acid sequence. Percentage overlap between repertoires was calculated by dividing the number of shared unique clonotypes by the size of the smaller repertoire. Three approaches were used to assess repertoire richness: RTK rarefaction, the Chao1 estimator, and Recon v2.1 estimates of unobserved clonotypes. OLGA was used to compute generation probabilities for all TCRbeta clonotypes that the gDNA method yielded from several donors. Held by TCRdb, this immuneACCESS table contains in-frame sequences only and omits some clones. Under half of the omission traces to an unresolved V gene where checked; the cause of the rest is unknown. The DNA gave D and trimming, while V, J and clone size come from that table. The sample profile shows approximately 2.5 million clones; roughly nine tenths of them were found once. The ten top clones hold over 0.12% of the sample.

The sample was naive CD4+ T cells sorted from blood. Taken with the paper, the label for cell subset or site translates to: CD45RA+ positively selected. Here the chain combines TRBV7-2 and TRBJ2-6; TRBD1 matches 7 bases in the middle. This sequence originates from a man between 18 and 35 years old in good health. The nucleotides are TGTGCCAGCAGCTCGATCCGCGACAGGGATATTCCTGGGGCCAACGTCCTGACTTTC. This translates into CASSSIRDRDIPGANVLTF. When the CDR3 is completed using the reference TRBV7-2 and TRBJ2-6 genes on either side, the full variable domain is GAGVSQSPSNKVTEKGKDVELRCDPISGHTALYWYRQSLGQGLEFLIYFQGNSAPDKSGLPSDRFSAERTGGSVSTLTIQRTQQEDSAVYLCASSSIRDRDIPGANVLTFGAGSRLTVL.